The subject of this entry is one T cell receptor beta chain. Its antigen is not identified. TCRs were amplified from 450 to 700 ng gDNA of bulk tumor per sample. Spaced far apart, several biopsies were taken from each primary tumor during surgery. Undergoing curative surgery were patients whose non-small cell lung cancer was untreated and newly diagnosed. TCR beta CDR3 was amplified by multiplex PCR using 32 V and 13 J primers. MiXCR was run by TCRdb on the multiplex PCR reads, yielding one entry per CDR3 protein. The data contain 9,500 to 13,000 distinct CDR3 sequences, about 31% of them singletons. The data were obtained in a study of immune heterogeneity within non-small cell lung tumors. The study, taken as a whole, reports: Different tumor locations in one patient shared dominant CDR3 beta clonotypes yet harbored unique high-frequency clones.

The germline CDR1 and CDR2 sequences are MDHEN and SYDVKM. The CDR3 is 16 amino acids. V was cut by 5 bases and J by 3 bases, with 20 bases left in between. The sequence was obtained from a woman between 50 and 59 years old with non-small cell lung cancer. Sample: lung tumor tissue. The chain is built from TRBV28 and TRBJ2-7, with D possibly being TRBD1 or TRBD2 (5 bases each). CDR3 DNA: TGTGCCAGCAGTCCCGCTGGGGCCCCTAGCCACTACGAGCAGTACTTC. Its translation: CASSPAGAPSHYEQYF.